This entry lists 25 T cell receptor beta chains sequenced from one sample in a study of blood T cell repertoires in COVID-19. TCRdb's copy holds only in-frame clones and misses some; the assay was immunoSEQ multiplex PCR. Here the sample spans 230,000 or so clones, less than 90% being singletons. The sequencing sample was made of peripheral blood. Receptors originate from a man between 40 and 49 years old with active or convalescent COVID-19.

V usage is TRBV6-5 and J usage is TRBJ1-5; the match to TRBD1 covers 11 bases. The CDR3 is made up of 15 amino acids. Germline V CDR1 and CDR2: MNHEY, SVGAGI. Trimming took 4 bases from V and 3 from J; bases not matched to a gene: 2. This CDR3 reads CASSWTGGDNQPQHF. CDR3 DNA sequence: TGTGCCAGCAGTTGGACAGGGGGCGACAATCAGCCCCAGCATTTT.

J is TRBJ2-3 and V is TRBV30; no clear D. The V end was cut by 3 bases, the J end by 1 base, with 11 bases between. The length of the CDR3 is 14 residues. Germline V gives CDR1 GTSNPN, CDR2 SVGIG (reference sequence). The CDR3 sequence is CAWRLWQGTDTQYF. Here the CDR3 DNA reads TGTGCCTGGAGATTGTGGCAGGGCACAGATACGCAGTATTTT. Looking up the rest from reference TRBV30 and TRBJ2-3 gives the full variable domain: SQTIHQWPATLVQPVGSPLSLECTVEGTSNPNLYWYRQAAGRGLQLLFYSVGIGQISSEVPQNLSASRPQDRQFILSSKKLLLSDSGFYLCAWRLWQGTDTQYFGPGTRLTVL.

The genes are TRBV5-1 and TRBJ1-6; D perhaps matches TRBD1 (6 bases). The CDR3 has 14 amino acids. Per the germline V gene, CDR1 is SGHRS and CDR2 is YFSETQ. Trimming took 4 bases from V and 8 from J, leaving 13 bases between them. This CDR3 reads CASSGTGFDSPLHF. The CDR3 region has the DNA TGCGCCAGCAGCGGAACAGGGTTCGATTCACCCCTCCACTTT.

This clone has only a few counts. The rearrangement joins TRBV6-5 to TRBJ1-1, with a possible D match to TRBD1 (6 bases). Per germline, CDR1 MNHEY and CDR2 SVGAGI. Trimming cost V 3 bases and J 2 bases, with 16 bases left between them. CDR3 length equals 16 residues. DNA for the CDR3: TGTGCCAGCAGTTATAGGTACAGGGTTGGTAACACTGAAGCTTTCTTT. This encodes CASSYRYRVGNTEAFF.

The V call is TRBV19, the J call TRBJ1-2, with D possibly TRBD1 on 5 matching bases. Germline loops: CDR1 LNHDA, CDR2 SQIVND (reference sequence). Trimming took off 6 bases at V and 7 bases at J, with 12 bases between the two ends. CDR3 length: 12 residues. CDR3 nucleotides: TGTGCCAGTAGGACAGCCGGGGGTGGCTACACCTTC. As protein: CASRTAGGGYTF.

The chain employs TRBV29-1 and TRBJ2-7; a possible D gene is TRBD1 (6 bases). V gave up 0 bases and J gave up 3 bases, with 12 bases separating them. CDR1 SQVTM and CDR2 ANQGSEA come from the germline V gene. The CDR3 covers 14 residues. CDR3 nucleotide sequence: TGCAGCGTTGAAGATCTTACAGGGAGCTACGAGCAGTACTTC. Translation: CSVEDLTGSYEQYF.

The chain is built from TRBV5-1 and TRBJ2-2; 7 bases map to TRBD2. Germline V lookup: CDR1 SGHRS, CDR2 YFSETQ. Trimming cost V 1 base and J 7 bases; bases outside gene matches: 10. The CDR3 has 16 amino acids. CDR3 in DNA: TGCGCCAGCAGCTTGAGGAGCGGGGCTGAGAACGGGGAGCTGTTTTTT. Its protein product is CASSLRSGAENGELFF.

This clone was seen just once. This chain joins TRBV21-1 and TRBJ2-7; TRBD1 was called by the table and not checked on the DNA. TRBV21-1 represents a pseudogene. CDR3 size: 14 residues. Here the CDR3 reads CASSTTGGGLAQYF. The CDR3 DNA reads TGTGCCAGCAGCACGACAGGGGGCGGTTTGGCGCAGTACTTC.

This chain joins TRBV28 and TRBJ2-3; D ambiguous. CDR3 length: 16 amino acids. The ends were cut back, 7 bases at V and 2 bases at J, with 19 bases in the middle. Germline-derived CDR1 and CDR2 are MDHEN and SYDVKM. The CDR3 region is CASILQMSHSTDTQYF. The CDR3 bases are TGTGCCAGCATTCTCCAAATGTCCCACTCCACAGATACGCAGTATTTT.

V gene TRBV19 combines with J gene TRBJ1-1; 7 bases fit TRBD1. After removal of 5 bases from V and 4 bases from J, the junction contained 10 bases not matched to a gene. The V gene's germline CDR1 is LNHDA and CDR2 SQIVND (reference sequence). There are 15 residues in the CDR3. The CDR3 loop reads CASSQKGGSTTEAFF. In DNA, the CDR3 is TGTGCCAGTAGTCAAAAAGGGGGCTCAACCACTGAAGCTTTCTTT.

The V call is TRBV19, the J call TRBJ2-3, with 9 bases lining up with TRBD2. Trimming cost V 4 bases and J 3 bases; bases outside gene matches: 2. Germline CDR1 is LNHDA and CDR2 is SQIVND (reference sequence). This CDR3 region has 14 residues. The CDR3 loop is CASSNAGGTDTQYF. The CDR3 coding sequence is TGTGCCAGTAGTAATGCGGGGGGGACAGATACGCAGTATTTT.

This chain uses TRBV4-1 with TRBJ2-1, with 9 bases lining up with TRBD2. Germline V lookup: CDR1 MGHRA, CDR2 YSYEKL. The CDR3 loop spans 19 amino acids. The ends lost 4 bases at V and 7 bases at J; junction bases unmatched: 20. CDR3 in amino acids: CASSPGAGGQLERRNEQFF. As DNA, the CDR3 is TGCGCCAGCAGCCCTGGAGCGGGGGGCCAACTCGAAAGGAGAAATGAGCAGTTCTTC.

In this sample, this clone turned up a few times. The chain recombines TRBV18 with TRBJ1-4; TRBD1 is a possible D gene (5 bases). V was cut by 6 bases and J by 1 base, with 12 bases left in between. Germline CDR1 is KGHSH and CDR2 is LQKENI. The length of the CDR3 is 15 residues. The CDR3 sequence: CASSSVTETNEKLFF. In DNA form, the CDR3 reads TGTGCCAGCTCCTCCGTGACAGAAACTAATGAAAAACTGTTTTTT.

The chain combines TRBV3-1 (or the pseudogene TRBV3-2) with TRBJ2-5; 8 bases match TRBD2. This CDR3 has 13 residues. With V trimmed by 11 bases and J by 4 bases, 9 bases remained unmatched. The germline V gene encodes CDR1 LGHDT and CDR2 YNNKEL (reference sequence). In nucleotides, the CDR3 is TGTGCCTCTCTGCGAGCGGGGGTAGAGACCCAGTACTTC. Amino acids: CASLRAGVETQYF.

CDR3 sequence (DNA): TGTGCCAGTAGTACGAGACAGGGTAATTACGAGCAGTACTTC. Amino acid sequence: CASSTRQGNYEQYF. The chain is built from TRBV19 and TRBJ2-7, with TRBD1 matching over 7 bases. J lost 4 bases, V lost 4 bases, and 7 bases had no gene match. The CDR3 length is 14 residues. CDR1 is LNHDA and CDR2 is SQIVND in the germline V gene (reference sequence).

The chain employs TRBV5-5 and TRBJ1-1; TRBD1 agrees at 10 bases. Per the germline V gene, CDR1 is SGHKS and CDR2 is YYEKEE (reference sequence). This CDR3 is 16 amino acids long. The V gene end was trimmed by 4 bases and the J gene end by 6 bases; junction bases not matched to a gene: 12. The CDR3 nucleotides are TGTGCCAGCAGCGGACCGGGACAGGGGACTCGTGCTGAAGCTTTCTTT. This translates into CASSGPGQGTRAEAFF.

The chain uses TRBV24-1 and TRBJ2-7; maybe TRBD2 (6 bases). The CDR3 contains 14 residues. Germline V CDR1 and CDR2: KGHDR, SFDVKD. V gave up 9 bases and J gave up 1 base, with 15 bases separating them. The CDR3 reads CATGRGIGSYEQYF. In DNA form, the CDR3 reads TGTGCCACCGGACGGGGGATAGGGTCCTACGAGCAGTACTTC.

With respect to this clone: Additional DNA sequences in this sample encode the identical CDR3. This chain uses TRBV28 with TRBJ1-2, with no clear D. CDR1 and CDR2 from the germline V gene are MDHEN and SYDVKM. CDR3 size: 12 residues. The V end lost 3 bases, the J end lost 0 bases, and 2 bases lay between the germline ends. CDR3 in DNA: TGTGCCAGCAGTTTCTCTAACTATGGCTACACCTTC. It encodes CASSFSNYGYTF.

The J gene is TRBJ2-7, the V gene TRBV27; 9 nucleotides line up with TRBD2. Germline V gene data show CDR1 as MNHEY and CDR2 as SMNVEV (reference sequence). This CDR3 contains 16 residues. V was clipped by 10 bases and J by 5 bases; unmatched bases: 18. This CDR3 reads CATRVGATSGSHEQYF. CDR3 in DNA: TGTGCCACCAGGGTAGGGGCGACTAGCGGTTCCCACGAGCAGTACTTC.

J is TRBJ2-5 and V is TRBV29-1, with D possibly TRBD1 on 5 matching bases. V was clipped by 6 bases and J by 4 bases, with 15 bases between them. The CDR3 has 13 residues. The germline V gene has CDR1 SQVTM and CDR2 ANQGSEA. CDR3 region: CSVLPGYRETQYF. The CDR3 DNA is TGCAGCGTCCTGCCAGGGTACCGAGAGACCCAGTACTTC.

This chain links TRBV7-3 with TRBJ1-2, with D possibly being TRBD1 (5 bases). Per germline, CDR1 SGHTA and CDR2 FQGTGA. Trimming left V 2 bases short and J 6 bases short, with 10 bases between. The CDR3 runs to 13 residues. The CDR3 sequence: CASSLPGFDGYTF. In DNA form, the CDR3 reads TGTGCCAGCAGCTTACCAGGGTTTGATGGCTACACCTTC.

V gene TRBV27 combines with J gene TRBJ2-1; TRBD2 matches at 8 bases. The germline V gene has CDR1 MNHEY and CDR2 SMNVEV (reference sequence). Losses at the gene ends were 6 bases for V and 2 bases for J; bases not matched to a gene: 9. CDR3 length equals 16 residues. Here the CDR3 reads CASRRPGGVPYNEQFF. The DNA of the CDR3 is TGTGCCAGCAGACGACCCGGGGGGGTCCCCTACAATGAGCAGTTCTTC.

This chain connects TRBV6-5 to TRBJ2-3, with 8 bases lining up with TRBD2. The CDR3 consists of 15 residues. V dropped 7 bases and J dropped 3; count of bases not matched to a gene: 9. Germline V gives CDR1 MNHEY, CDR2 SVGAGI. This CDR3 reads CASITGGVATDTQYF. The DNA of the CDR3 is TGTGCCAGCATTACGGGGGGGGTTGCAACAGATACGCAGTATTTT.

The CDR3 bases are TGTGCCAGCAGCCAAGTAGGGACAAGATTCAGTTCTAACTATGGCTACACCTTC. This translates into CASSQVGTRFSSNYGYTF. The gene calls are TRBV3-1 (or the pseudogene TRBV3-2) and TRBJ1-2, with TRBD1 as a possible D gene (6 bases). CDR1 is LGHDT and CDR2 is YNNKEL in the germline V gene (reference sequence). The CDR3 runs to 18 residues. V dropped 1 base and J dropped 0 bases, with 18 bases sitting between them.

The gene calls are TRBV19 and TRBJ1-2; 9 positions agree with TRBD1. CDR1 and CDR2 from the germline V gene are LNHDA and SQIVND (reference sequence). The junction had 13 bases not matched to a gene; V was cut back by 10 bases and J by 4 bases. The CDR3 sequence is 15 residues long. This CDR3 reads CATDARQGGGYGYTF. CDR3 sequence (DNA): TGTGCCACCGATGCCCGACAGGGGGGAGGCTATGGCTACACCTTC.